Listed here are 5 T cell receptor beta chains from one sample, sequenced in a study of blood T cell repertoires in COVID-19. Clones were read by immunoSEQ multiplex PCR, and TCRdb kept only the in-frame ones, dropping some. The sample carries hundreds of thousands of clones, 81% recorded once. The specimen sequenced was peripheral blood. These receptors were taken from a woman of 80 years or more with COVID-19, enrolled during active disease.

This clone was found a few times. The V gene is TRBV29-1, the J gene TRBJ1-2, with D maybe TRBD1 (5 bases). V lost 4 bases to trimming and J lost 3 bases, with 6 bases between them. The CDR3 extends over 11 amino acids. Germline CDR1 is SQVTM and CDR2 is ANQGSEA. The CDR3 DNA is TGCAGCGTTGTCAGGGACTATGGCTACACCTTC. Translated: CSVVRDYGYTF.

This chain joins TRBV19 and TRBJ1-5; possible D gene TRBD1, 5 bases. Germline CDR1 is LNHDA and CDR2 is SQIVND (reference sequence). V was clipped by 6 bases and J by 1 base, with 16 bases between them. This CDR3 region has 16 residues. CDR3 in amino acids: CASRSSGFQSNQPQHF. CDR3 nucleotides: TGTGCCAGTAGATCTTCAGGGTTTCAGAGCAATCAGCCCCAGCATTTT.

J is TRBJ1-1 and V is TRBV2; no reliable D call. This CDR3 region has 13 residues. The germline V gene encodes CDR1 SNHLY and CDR2 FYNNEI. The V end was cut by 6 bases, the J end by 0 bases, with 8 bases between. The chain's CDR3 is CASRQTMNTEAFF. The CDR3 region has the DNA TGTGCCAGCAGACAGACCATGAACACTGAAGCTTTCTTT.

The V gene is TRBV18, the J gene TRBJ1-1, with 8 nucleotides matching TRBD1. The CDR3 covers 15 residues. V was pared by 5 bases and J by 4 bases, with 9 bases of the junction left unmatched. Germline V gives CDR1 KGHSH, CDR2 LQKENI. The CDR3: CASSKGQGVTTEAFF. The CDR3 region has the DNA TGTGCCAGCTCAAAAGGACAGGGCGTGACCACTGAAGCTTTCTTT.

This sequence joins TRBV10-2 and TRBJ1-2; D not certain. The germline V gene encodes CDR1 WSHSY and CDR2 SAAADI. The CDR3 runs to 15 residues. Trimming took 8 bases from V and 3 from J, leaving 19 bases between them. The CDR3: CASRGDFEGYYGYTF. CDR3 bases: TGCGCCAGCCGGGGTGATTTCGAGGGATACTATGGCTACACCTTC.